This T cell receptor beta chain was profiled in a study of T cell changes during pregnancy in multiple sclerosis (dated by TCRdb to 2018 to 2020). Notes on the research overall: The study looked at changes in the T cell repertoire across pregnancy in women with multiple sclerosis.

Notes on this clone: The antigen this receptor binds is unknown. Qualities for individual bases were not recorded, and no much larger clone is one base off.

To prepare the library, the immunoSEQ multiplex PCR assay was applied. TCRdb provides this immuneACCESS table in a form limited to in-frame rearrangements. Some clones are lacking; in checked studies, under half of them reflect an unresolved V gene, and why the rest are absent is not known. The sample table holds 90,000 to 100,000 clones, of which 94% were seen once. The ten largest clones capture 2.2% of the sample. Ends trimmed: V by 5 bases, J by 7 bases; bases unmatched to a gene: 8. For CDR1 and CDR2, the germline V gene lists MNHEY and SVGAGI. The CDR3 starts with the cysteine, ends with the phenylalanine, and has 15 residues. Only the CDR3 part of the read is kept: 45 bases, read in frame from the first base.

The sequence joins TRBV6-5 to TRBJ1-4; the central 9 bases match TRBD1. Sequenced material: peripheral blood, taken in the third trimester of pregnancy. This clonotype was obtained from a female donor with multiple sclerosis, enrolled in a pregnancy study. CDR3 sequence: CASSTGGQGSEKLFF. The DNA is TGTGCCAGCAGTACGGGGGGACAGGGAAGTGAAAAACTGTTTTTT.